These T cell receptor beta chains were read from a single sample in a study of blood T cell repertoires in COVID-19. Assay: immunoSEQ multiplex PCR; the TCRdb copy retains only in-frame clones and omits some. The sample has 200,000 to 250,000 clones; 80% are singletons. Sequencing used peripheral blood. These receptors were taken from a human donor in a cohort sampled during active COVID-19. CDR3s include the opening cysteine and the closing phenylalanine or tryptophan. Each record gives: CDR3 DNA, CDR3 protein, clone size, D gene, V gene, J gene. The D gene is left open where the match is weak. Where a row states a size, it is once, few, many or the class of an expanded clone; other rows omit it.

DNA: TGTGCCAGCAGTGAAGGGGGGGATCAGCCCCAGCATTTT; CDR3: CASSEGGDQPQHF; size: NA; D: NA; V: TRBV6-1; J: TRBJ1-5
DNA: TGTGCCAGCAGCTTATCCGGGACAGGGAACACTGAAGCTTTCTTT; CDR3: CASSLSGTGNTEAFF; size: NA; D: TRBD1; V: TRBV7-9; J: TRBJ1-1
DNA: TGTGCCAGCACCCCGACAGGCGATACCAATGAGCAGTTCTTC; CDR3: CASTPTGDTNEQFF; size: NA; D: NA; V: TRBV9; J: TRBJ2-1
DNA: TGTGCCAGCAGCTTAGGGCTAGCCGAAGAGACCCAGTACTTC; CDR3: CASSLGLAEETQYF; size: NA; D: NA; V: TRBV7-3; J: TRBJ2-5
DNA: TGTGCCAGTAGTATAGAGGGTCAGCGGGGCAGCACAGATACGCAGTATTTT; CDR3: CASSIEGQRGSTDTQYF; size: NA; D: TRBD2; V: TRBV19; J: TRBJ2-3
DNA: TGTGCCAGCAGTGCGCAGGGACTAGCCAAAAACATTCAGTACTTC; CDR3: CASSAQGLAKNIQYF; size: NA; D: NA; V: TRBV2; J: TRBJ2-4
DNA: TGTGCCAGCAGCTCCACAGGGGCCCGAGGTAGTAATCAGCCCCAGCATTTT; CDR3: CASSSTGARGSNQPQHF; size: NA; D: TRBD1; V: TRBV5-6; J: TRBJ1-5
DNA: TGCAGCGTTACAGGGGCTGGGGCCAACGTCCTGACTTTC; CDR3: CSVTGAGANVLTF; size: NA; D: TRBD1; V: TRBV29-1; J: TRBJ2-6
DNA: TGTGCCAGCAGACAAACAGGGTCTGGCAATCAGCCCCAGCATTTT; CDR3: CASRQTGSGNQPQHF; size: NA; D: NA; V: TRBV6-5; J: TRBJ1-5
DNA: TGTGCCAGCAGTGTCCGTCCCGGGACTAGCGGGATCGAAATATACGAGCAGTACTTC; CDR3: CASSVRPGTSGIEIYEQYF; size: once; D: TRBD2; V: TRBV6-1; J: TRBJ2-7
DNA: TGTGCCAGTACACAGGCCCTAGCCAAAAACATTCAGTACTTC; CDR3: CASTQALAKNIQYF; size: NA; D: NA; V: TRBV19; J: TRBJ2-4
DNA: TGCGCCAGCAGCCCCGGACTACCTGAAGAGACCCAGTACTTC; CDR3: CASSPGLPEETQYF; size: NA; D: NA; V: TRBV5-1; J: TRBJ2-5
DNA: TGTGCCTGGAGTGTCGGTCATCAGCCCCAGCATTTT; CDR3: CAWSVGHQPQHF; size: once; D: NA; V: TRBV30; J: TRBJ1-5
DNA: TGTGCCAGCAGTCTTACTAGCGGCCTTCGAAATGAGCAGTTCTTC; CDR3: CASSLTSGLRNEQFF; size: NA; D: TRBD2; V: TRBV6-6; J: TRBJ2-1
DNA: TGTGCCAGCAGTTGGGGACGGGGGGGATCACCCCTCCACTTT; CDR3: CASSWGRGGSPLHF; size: NA; D: NA; V: TRBV6-5; J: TRBJ1-6
DNA: TGTGCCAGCTCACCACCCCGGCGGGAGGGCCCTCATGAGCAGTTCTTC; CDR3: CASSPPRREGPHEQFF; size: few; D: TRBD2; V: TRBV18; J: TRBJ2-1
DNA: TGTGCCATCAGCGCGACTAGCGGGAGGGCGGCCGGGGAGCTGTTTTTT; CDR3: CAISATSGRAAGELFF; size: NA; D: TRBD2; V: TRBV10-3; J: TRBJ2-2
DNA: TGTGCCAGCAGCTTCTCCGGGGGGACAAAAGAGACCCAGTACTTC; CDR3: CASSFSGGTKETQYF; size: NA; D: NA; V: TRBV5-4; J: TRBJ2-5
DNA: TGCGCCAGCAGCTTGAGGGGCAGGTCGGAAAAACTGTTTTTT; CDR3: CASSLRGRSEKLFF; size: NA; D: NA; V: TRBV5-1; J: TRBJ1-4
DNA: TGTGCCAGCAGCGTAGTAACGGGGGAGAGCACAGATACGCAGTATTTT; CDR3: CASSVVTGESTDTQYF; size: once; D: NA; V: TRBV9; J: TRBJ2-3
DNA: TGTGCCAGCACTGGGACAGCCCAAGAGACCCAGTACTTC; CDR3: CASTGTAQETQYF; size: NA; D: TRBD1; V: TRBV3-1/TRBV3-2; J: TRBJ2-5
DNA: TGTGCCAGCAGCGGAAGGACAGGGAGCACAGATACGCAGTATTTT; CDR3: CASSGRTGSTDTQYF; size: NA; D: TRBD1; V: TRBV5-4; J: TRBJ2-3
DNA: TGTGCCAGCAGCTTGTTTAAGCGAGATACGCAGTATTTT; CDR3: CASSLFKRDTQYF; size: NA; D: NA; V: TRBV11-3; J: TRBJ2-3
DNA: TGTGCCAGCAGTCCCTCCGATGAAAAACTGTTTTTT; CDR3: CASSPSDEKLFF; size: NA; D: NA; V: TRBV12-3/TRBV12-4; J: TRBJ1-4
DNA: TGTGCCAGCAGAGACAGGGTTACCTACGAGCAGTACTTC; CDR3: CASRDRVTYEQYF; size: NA; D: TRBD1; V: TRBV28; J: TRBJ2-7
DNA: TGTGCCAGCAGCTTAAGGGGCCGGGGACAAGAAGCCTACGAGCAGTACTTC; CDR3: CASSLRGRGQEAYEQYF; size: NA; D: NA; V: TRBV7-2; J: TRBJ2-7
DNA: TGTGCCAGCAGCTTGGGTAGCGGGACCGACCAAGAGACCCAGTACTTC; CDR3: CASSLGSGTDQETQYF; size: once; D: TRBD2; V: TRBV5-8; J: TRBJ2-5
DNA: TGCGCCAGCTTCCTGGGGTCGGGAGGGAACACTGAAGCTTTCTTT; CDR3: CASFLGSGGNTEAFF; size: NA; D: NA; V: TRBV5-1; J: TRBJ1-1
DNA: TGTGCCAGCAGTTACAACAGGGAGGGGGAGACCCAGTACTTC; CDR3: CASSYNREGETQYF; size: NA; D: NA; V: TRBV6-6; J: TRBJ2-5
DNA: TGTGCCGGCAGCCAAGGGGGGGTCACTGAAGCTTTCTTT; CDR3: CAGSQGGVTEAFF; size: NA; D: NA; V: TRBV11-3; J: TRBJ1-1
DNA: TGTGCCACCGTTAGGGGGGGGACCTACGGCGATGAGCAGTTCTTC; CDR3: CATVRGGTYGDEQFF; size: once; D: NA; V: TRBV15; J: TRBJ2-1
DNA: TGTGCCAGCAGCCAAGGGCTAGCGGGCAAAAACATTCAGTACTTC; CDR3: CASSQGLAGKNIQYF; size: NA; D: TRBD2; V: TRBV4-2; J: TRBJ2-4
DNA: TGTGCCAGCAGCCTTCGAACCCCACTAAGCCCCACCGGGGAGCTGTTTTTT; CDR3: CASSLRTPLSPTGELFF; size: NA; D: NA; V: TRBV5-5; J: TRBJ2-2
DNA: TGTGCCAGTAGAGGGACAGGGTCAACCTACGAGCAGTACTTC; CDR3: CASRGTGSTYEQYF; size: NA; D: TRBD1; V: TRBV19; J: TRBJ2-7
DNA: TGTGCCAGCTCACCACCACAGGGGGAAAATGAAAAACTGTTTTTT; CDR3: CASSPPQGENEKLFF; size: NA; D: TRBD1; V: TRBV18; J: TRBJ1-4
DNA: TGCGCCAGCAGCCAAGACCCCCGGGGGGATTACAATGAGCAGTTCTTC; CDR3: CASSQDPRGDYNEQFF; size: NA; D: TRBD2; V: TRBV4-1; J: TRBJ2-1
DNA: TGTGCTACAGGGGCGGACTATGGCTACACCTTC; CDR3: CATGADYGYTF; size: NA; D: TRBD1; V: TRBV28; J: TRBJ1-2
DNA: TGCGCCAGCAGCTTAGGGGGAAACTATGGCTACACCTTC; CDR3: CASSLGGNYGYTF; size: NA; D: NA; V: TRBV5-1; J: TRBJ1-2
DNA: TGTGCCAGCAGCCCGCGGGGATCACCCCTCCACTTT; CDR3: CASSPRGSPLHF; size: NA; D: NA; V: TRBV7-9; J: TRBJ1-6
DNA: TGTGCCAGCAGCTCGAACAGGCTCTCTGGAAACACCATATATTTT; CDR3: CASSSNRLSGNTIYF; size: NA; D: NA; V: TRBV7-2; J: TRBJ1-3